These T cell receptor beta chains were read from a single sample in a study of blood T cell repertoires in COVID-19. Measured with immunoSEQ multiplex PCR; TCRdb has only the in-frame clones, and not every one. Among around 240,000 clones, approximately 84% were seen once, and the ten largest hold around 0.96%. Source material: peripheral blood. The source of these receptors is a man between 35 and 55 years old with acute or convalescent COVID-19. CDR3s include the opening cysteine and the closing phenylalanine or tryptophan. A D gene is named only where the DNA matches it firmly. The size entry is marked missing in some rows and otherwise reads once, few, many or a size class.

J gene | V gene | D gene | clone size | CDR3 length | CDR3 protein | CDR3 DNA
TRBJ2-2 | TRBV7-2 | TRBD1 | NA | 14 | CASSWTGGTGELFF | TGTGCCAGCAGCTGGACAGGAGGCACCGGGGAGCTGTTTTTT
TRBJ1-1 | TRBV7-3 | NA | NA | 12 | CASSRGGGEAFF | TGTGCCAGCAGCAGGGGAGGAGGCGAAGCTTTCTTT
TRBJ1-1 | TRBV6-2/TRBV6-3 | TRBD1 | NA | 16 | CASSYGIQGGLIEAFF | TGTGCCAGCAGTTACGGTATACAGGGGGGCCTAATTGAAGCTTTCTTT
TRBJ2-1 | TRBV7-9 | NA | NA | 12 | CASSFGYNEQFF | TGTGCCAGCAGCTTCGGTTACAATGAGCAGTTCTTC
TRBJ1-2 | TRBV28 | NA | NA | 15 | CASSLLPDSFYGYTF | TGTGCCAGCAGTTTATTACCGGACAGTTTCTATGGCTACACCTTC
TRBJ1-2 | TRBV19 | NA | NA | 13 | CASIGPPGFNYTF | TGTGCCAGTATTGGCCCCCCAGGATTCAACTACACCTTC
TRBJ1-4 | TRBV30 | TRBD1 | NA | 14 | CAWRDRTGDEKLFF | TGTGCCTGGAGGGATAGGACAGGGGATGAAAAACTGTTTTTT
TRBJ1-1 | TRBV28 | TRBD1 | NA | 15 | CASSRPGTGGAEAFF | TGTGCCAGCAGTCGTCCCGGGACAGGGGGCGCTGAAGCTTTCTTT
TRBJ1-4 | TRBV5-5 | NA | NA | 15 | CASSLQGSSGEKLFF | TGTGCCAGCAGCTTGCAAGGGTCCTCAGGGGAAAAACTGTTTTTT
TRBJ1-2 | TRBV10-3 | NA | once | 13 | CAIRPDSAISYTF | TGTGCCATCAGACCCGACAGTGCTATAAGCTACACCTTC
TRBJ1-1 | TRBV10-3 | TRBD1 | few | 13 | CATGTGLDTEAFF | TGTGCCACGGGGACAGGGTTGGACACTGAAGCTTTCTTT
TRBJ2-5 | TRBV5-1 | TRBD2 | NA | 14 | CASSFAGGGETQYF | TGCGCCAGCAGCTTTGCGGGGGGGGGAGAGACCCAGTACTTC
TRBJ1-3 | TRBV6-5 | NA | few | 14 | CASSPGASGNTIYF | TGTGCCAGCAGCCCCGGTGCTTCCGGAAACACCATATATTTT
TRBJ1-6 | TRBV5-6 | TRBD1 | NA | 15 | CASSQGGRQNSPLHF | TGTGCCAGCAGCCAGGGGGGCAGACAGAATTCACCCCTCCACTTT
TRBJ2-7 | TRBV28 | TRBD1 | NA | 13 | CASIAGGSYEQYF | TGTGCCAGCATCGCAGGGGGATCCTACGAGCAGTACTTC
TRBJ2-2 | TRBV4-3 | TRBD2 | many | 17 | CASSQDSGGDNTGELFF | TGCGCCAGCAGCCAAGATTCGGGGGGGGACAACACCGGGGAGCTGTTTTTT